This TCR beta chain is drawn from a study of regulatory T cells in long-lasting Graves disease. The length of the CDR3 is 12 residues. The V gene lost 8 bases and the J gene lost 7 bases, with 14 bases spanning the gap. Per the germline V gene, CDR1 is SNHLY and CDR2 is FYNNEI. Assembly of TCR beta libraries relied on iRepertoire HTBI primers together with Arm-PCR of CDR3 regions. In TCRdb, the multiplex PCR reads were re-called with MiXCR into one record per CDR3 protein. The table records around 450,000 distinct CDR3 sequences, 20% to 25% of them present only once. There are many counts of this clonotype. Time point in this sample: persistent/refractory GD, antithyroid drugs over 5 years with positive TRAb. TCR sequences were obtained from RNA taken from PBMCs.

The chain combines TRBV2 with TRBJ1-1, with D uncertain. The material was peripheral blood mononuclear cells (PBMCs), obtained when the disease was refractory, from a patient treated with antithyroid drugs. The TCR originated in a female donor with Graves disease. CDR3 loop: CASRKGVNEAFF. The CDR3 DNA follows: TGTGCCAGCCGTAAGGGTGTTAATGAAGCTTTCTTT.